Following are 6 T cell receptor beta chains from one sample sequenced in a study of T cell repertoires in cytomegalovirus infection. TCRdb used MiXCR to reprocess the reads, holding one entry per CDR3 protein. In the table there are approximately 730,000 distinct CDR3 sequences, about 33% of which are singletons. These receptors' antigens are unknown. Here the sequenced sample was cultured PBMCs, taken from culture after CMV antigen stimulation. These TCRs come from a human donor in good health (CMV status not recorded). Some clones in this sample may be carry-over from other donors' samples.

The chain employs TRBV4-2 and TRBJ1-4; D is perhaps TRBD1 (5 bases). V lost 0 bases to trimming and J lost 0 bases, with 11 bases between them. CDR1 is LGHNA, CDR2 YNFKEQ, per germline. The CDR3 runs to 17 residues. CDR3 DNA: TGTGCCAGCAGCCAAGATGACGACAGTGCAACTAATGAAAAACTGTTTTTT. Translation: CASSQDDDSATNEKLFF.

This clonotype occurred a few times. This chain joins TRBV19 and TRBJ2-5, with D possibly matching TRBD1 (5 bases). CDR1 and CDR2 (germline): LNHDA, SQIVND (reference sequence). The CDR3 covers 13 residues. Trimming shortened V by 6 bases and J by 4 bases, and 12 bases separated the two germline ends. The CDR3 loop reads CASRTTGAETQYF. The CDR3 DNA reads as TGTGCCAGTAGGACGACTGGGGCAGAGACCCAGTACTTC.

The chain employs TRBV6-5 and TRBJ2-3; 10 bases match TRBD2. Germline V CDR1 and CDR2: MNHEY, SVGAGI. J lost 4 bases, V lost 0 bases, and 7 bases had no gene match. The CDR3 extends over 17 amino acids. CDR3 region: CASSYSPSGGGADTQYF. DNA of the CDR3: TGTGCCAGCAGTTACTCTCCTAGCGGGGGAGGCGCAGATACGCAGTATTTT.

This clonotype was seen only a few times. As DNA, the CDR3 is TGTGCCAGCACCCTAGGTGTAGCGGGCACTGAAGCTTTCTTT. It yields the protein CASTLGVAGTEAFF. V is TRBV7-2 and J is TRBJ1-1; D gene uncertain. The CDR3 contains 14 residues. Germline-derived CDR1 and CDR2 are SGHTA and FQGNSA. Trimming cost V 7 bases and J 4 bases, with 16 bases left between them.

The V call is TRBV20-1, the J call TRBJ1-6, with no clear D. V was shortened by 2 bases and J by 5 bases, with 13 bases between the two germline ends. Germline V gene data show CDR1 as DFQATT and CDR2 as SNEGSKA (reference sequence). This CDR3 has 15 amino acids. CDR3 sequence: CSARLLGRDNSPLHF. In DNA form, the CDR3 reads TGCAGTGCTAGACTCCTGGGAAGGGATAATTCACCCCTCCACTTT.

This clonotype was recorded once. V is TRBV5-6 and J is TRBJ1-2, with 8 nucleotides matching TRBD1. The CDR3 spans 12 residues. The ends lost 3 bases at V and 14 bases at J; junction bases unmatched: 9. Germline V gene sequence: CDR1 SGHDT, CDR2 YYEEEE. The CDR3 DNA reads TGTGCCAGCAGCTGGACAGGGAGCTTCGCTACCTTC. Residues: CASSWTGSFATF.